This is a list of T cell receptor beta chains from one sample in a study of T cells in localized non-small cell lung cancer. The table came from immunoSEQ multiplex PCR; TCRdb's copy has only in-frame clones and leaves some out. The table has just over 70,000 clones, about 90% seen once. The starting material was peripheral blood, obtained before any cancer treatment. Receptors were obtained from a male donor aged 60 or older with stage III squamous cell lung carcinoma. Each CDR3 is given with its conserved first and last residue. A D gene is named only where the DNA matches it firmly. Clone size, where shown, is once, few, many, or a class for clones that have expanded.

V gene	D gene	clone size	J gene	CDR3 length	CDR3 protein	CDR3 DNA
TRBV19	.	.	TRBJ1-3	16	CASSIGKGSSGNTIYF	TGTGCCAGTAGTATAGGTAAAGGCTCATCTGGAAACACCATATATTTT
TRBV29-1	TRBD1	.	TRBJ1-1	13	CSVPGQANTEAFF	TGCAGCGTCCCGGGACAGGCGAACACTGAAGCTTTCTTT
TRBV2	.	.	TRBJ1-5	15	CASRARGGASQPQHF	TGTGCCAGCAGGGCCCGGGGGGGCGCCTCCCAGCCCCAGCATTTT
TRBV6-1	TRBD2	.	TRBJ2-3	14	CASSGTSGGYTQYF	TGTGCCAGCAGTGGGACTAGCGGGGGGTATACGCAGTATTTT
TRBV5-6	.	.	TRBJ1-3	15	CASSFGQLSGNTIYF	TGTGCCAGCAGCTTCGGACAGCTCTCTGGAAACACCATATATTTT
TRBV15	TRBD1	.	TRBJ2-1	15	CATSRPGQGAREQFF	TGTGCCACCAGCAGACCGGGACAGGGGGCACGTGAGCAGTTCTTC
TRBV29-1	.	.	TRBJ2-5	16	CSVPPPGTFGQETQYF	TGCAGCGTTCCCCCCCCGGGGACTTTCGGTCAAGAGACCCAGTACTTC
TRBV6-1	.	.	TRBJ1-1	13	CAISRDSRAEAFF	TGTGCCATCTCCCGGGACTCCAGAGCTGAAGCTTTCTTT
TRBV11-2	.	.	TRBJ1-2	15	CASSLGVDLNYGYTF	TGTGCCAGCAGCTTAGGGGTTGATCTAAACTATGGCTACACCTTC
TRBV5-6	TRBD1	.	TRBJ2-3	14	CASSLTGDTDTQYF	TGTGCCAGCAGCTTGACAGGGGACACAGATACGCAGTATTTT
TRBV27	TRBD1	.	TRBJ2-3	15	CASAIPGQGPDTQYF	TGTGCCAGTGCCATTCCGGGACAGGGACCAGATACGCAGTATTTT
TRBV6-4	.	.	TRBJ1-2	18	CASSDSKQVLPLNYGYTF	TGTGCCAGCAGTGACTCGAAGCAGGTTCTACCCCTTAACTATGGCTACACCTTC
TRBV28	.	few	TRBJ1-4	14	CASSLIGYNEKLFF	TGTGCCAGCAGTTTAATAGGGTATAACGAAAAACTGTTTTTT
TRBV5-1	.	.	TRBJ2-2	14	CASSLNTDTGELFF	TGCGCCAGCAGCTTGAATACAGACACCGGGGAGCTGTTTTTT
TRBV30	.	.	TRBJ1-6	14	CAWSVNAQNSPLHF	TGTGCCTGGAGTGTTAATGCCCAAAATTCACCCCTCCACTTT
TRBV7-2	.	.	TRBJ2-1	15	CASSHRGGAVNEQFF	TGTGCCAGCAGCCATCGAGGGGGGGCCGTTAATGAGCAGTTCTTC
TRBV7-3	.	.	TRBJ2-3	14	CASSLGTSTDTQYF	TGTGCCAGCAGCTTGGGGACTAGCACAGATACGCAGTATTTT